The 30 T cell receptor beta chains presented below share a single source sample, sequenced in a study of cytomegalovirus exposure and HLA in healthy donors. Amplification used 60 Vbeta primers and 13 Jbeta primers. This table comes from immunoSEQ multiplex PCR, and its TCRdb copy is limited to in-frame clones, with some not included. The sample yields roughly 99,000 clones, approximately 76% seen once. The sequenced sample consisted of PBMCs. The receptors derive from a man younger than 35 in good health and CMV-seronegative.

The rearrangement links TRBV5-1 to TRBJ1-4; possible D gene TRBD1, 5 bases. The germline V and J ends were trimmed by 0 bases and 3 bases, with 18 bases remaining between them. The CDR3 spans 18 residues. Germline V gene sequence: CDR1 SGHRS, CDR2 YFSETQ. The CDR3 spells CASSLVGVGGRPNEKLFF. CDR3 bases: TGCGCCAGCAGCTTGGTCGGTGTCGGGGGTAGGCCTAATGAAAAACTGTTTTTT.

The CDR3 protein is CASSLSGRGGEKLFF. DNA of the CDR3: TGTGCCAGCAGCTTATCCGGTCGAGGGGGAGAAAAACTGTTTTTT. The rearrangement joins TRBV7-9 to TRBJ1-4; possibly TRBD1 for D (6 bases). The V and J ends lost 2 bases and 8 bases respectively, with 15 bases between them. The CDR3 has 15 residues. Germline CDR1 SEHNR, CDR2 FQNEAQ (reference sequence).

V gene TRBV5-6 combines with J gene TRBJ2-5, with TRBD2 identical over 10 bases. The germline V gene has CDR1 SGHDT and CDR2 YYEEEE. Trimming took 4 bases from V and 6 from J; bases not matched to a gene: 12. The CDR3 contains 16 residues. CDR3 bases: TGTGCCAGCAGCACCGAGCAGCGGGGGGGCGTAAAGACCCAGTACTTC. Its translation: CASSTEQRGGVKTQYF.

The gene calls are TRBV15 and TRBJ2-5, with 7 bases identical to TRBD1. Germline trimming cut 0 bases from V and 3 bases from J; bases unmatched to any gene: 7. CDR1 and CDR2 from the germline V gene are LNHNV and YYDKDF (reference sequence). The CDR3 has 16 amino acids. The CDR3 bases are TGTGCCACCAGCAGAGATTCGAGGGGGCCCGAAGAGACCCAGTACTTC. The encoded protein is CATSRDSRGPEETQYF.

CDR3 in DNA: TGCGCCAGCAGCTTGTCCGAGGCGGGAGAGACCCAGTACTTC. It is translated as CASSLSEAGETQYF. The chain couples TRBV5-1 to TRBJ2-5; D may be TRBD2 (5 bases). Germline-derived CDR1 and CDR2 are SGHRS and YFSETQ. The CDR3 is 14 amino acids. The V end was cut by 1 base, the J end by 4 bases, with 11 bases between.

The J gene is TRBJ2-5, the V gene TRBV9; 11 bases are shared with TRBD1. V lost 3 bases, J lost 5 bases, and 6 bases stayed unmatched. The CDR3 extends over 15 amino acids. The germline gives CDR1 SGDLS, CDR2 YYNGEE. CDR3 amino acids: CASSAGQGAGETQYF. In DNA form, the CDR3 reads TGTGCCAGCAGCGCTGGACAGGGGGCGGGGGAGACCCAGTACTTC.

This chain links TRBV20-1 with TRBJ2-7; TRBD1 matches at 7 bases. Trimming cost V 6 bases and J 6 bases; bases outside gene matches: 5. The length of the CDR3 is 11 residues. Germline CDR1 is DFQATT and CDR2 is SNEGSKA (reference sequence). The CDR3 nucleotides are TGCAGTGCAAAAGGACAGGCCGAGCAGTACTTC. This sequence encodes CSAKGQAEQYF.

The chain links TRBV7-3 to TRBJ1-1; D is undetermined. CDR3 length: 13 residues. V gave up 3 bases and J gave up 5 bases, with 10 bases separating them. Germline CDR1 SGHTA, CDR2 FQGTGA. The CDR3 protein is CASSFHGGTEAFF. The CDR3 nucleotides are TGTGCCAGCAGCTTTCACGGCGGGACTGAAGCTTTCTTT.

V is TRBV7-8 and J is TRBJ2-5; perhaps TRBD2 as D (6 bases). Germline CDR1 SGHVS, CDR2 FQNEAQ. This CDR3 has 16 amino acids. Deletions cut 5 bases from V and 5 bases from J, with 21 bases between. CDR3 residues: CASSESNGGGWETQYF. The CDR3 DNA reads TGTGCCAGCAGCGAAAGCAACGGGGGAGGTTGGGAGACCCAGTACTTC.

To note about this clone: The junction departs from germline at one end; a sequencing error may be responsible. The genes are TRBV9 and TRBJ2-5, with 7 positions matching TRBD2. The CDR3 runs to 14 residues. Germline assignment: CDR1 SGDLS and CDR2 YYNGEE. DNA for the CDR3: TGTGCCAGCGGCGTTACGGGACTACAAGAGACCCAGTACTTC. Its translation is CASGVTGLQETQYF.

V and J are TRBV7-3 and TRBJ2-5; D gene ambiguous. Looked up from germline, CDR1 is SGHTA and CDR2 is FQGTGA. The CDR3 is made up of 15 amino acids. Trimming removed 5 bases from V and 4 bases from J, with 17 bases in between. Written as DNA, the CDR3 is TGTGCCAGCAGCCCTGCCGGGTCCTTGGGAGAGACCCAGTACTTC. It translates to CASSPAGSLGETQYF.

This chain joins TRBV18 and TRBJ2-3, with TRBD1 matching 7 bases. V was pared by 1 base and J by 0 bases, with 10 bases of the junction left unmatched. The germline gives CDR1 KGHSH, CDR2 LQKENI. This CDR3 has 18 amino acids. The DNA for the CDR3 is TGTGCCAGCTCACCACTGAAGGGGGCGCTCCCTAGCACAGATACGCAGTATTTT. This gives the protein CASSPLKGALPSTDTQYF. The variable domain in full, with the rest retrieved from reference TRBV18 and TRBJ2-3, is NAGVMQNPRHLVRRRGQEARLRCSPMKGHSHVYWYRQLPEEGLKFMVYLQKENIIDESGMPKERFSAEFPKEGPSILRIQQVVRGDSAAYFCASSPLKGALPSTDTQYFGPGTRLTVL.

This sequence joins TRBV6-5 and TRBJ2-1; TRBD1 might be the D (6 bases). This CDR3 has 16 residues. Trimming stripped 0 bases from V and 10 bases from J, with 19 bases between. In germline, CDR1 is MNHEY, CDR2 SVGAGI. CDR3 in amino acids: CASSYSTGWAFDEQFF. CDR3 nucleotides: TGTGCCAGCAGTTACTCTACAGGGTGGGCTTTCGACGAGCAGTTCTTC.

The chain uses TRBV11-2 and TRBJ1-2; D is possibly TRBD1 (6 bases). V was clipped by 2 bases and J by 4 bases, with 11 bases between them. The CDR3 has 14 amino acids. The germline gives CDR1 SGHAT, CDR2 FQNNGV. CDR3 DNA: TGTGCCAGCAGCTTATCGGGAGGGGGCTATGGCTACACCTTC. As protein: CASSLSGGGYGYTF.

In this sample, this clone turned up a few times. The chain combines TRBV10-3 with TRBJ2-1; D not resolved. CDR1 is ENHRY, CDR2 SYGVKD, per germline. Trimming pared 7 bases from V and 7 bases from J, leaving 8 bases between. The CDR3 sequence is 11 residues long. In nucleotides, the CDR3 is TGTGCCATCACCATCAGTAATGAGCAGTTCTTC. Translated, it gives CAITISNEQFF.

Turning to this clone: The identical CDR3 is also encoded by other nucleotide sequences in the sample. The rearrangement uses TRBV5-1 and TRBJ2-2; 7 nucleotides agree with TRBD1. V lost 4 bases, J lost 5 bases, and 8 bases stayed unmatched. Germline V gene data show CDR1 as SGHRS and CDR2 as YFSETQ. This CDR3 has 15 residues. In DNA, the CDR3 is TGCGCCAGCAGCCCCAGACAGGGTAGGACCGGGGAGCTGTTTTTT. This encodes CASSPRQGRTGELFF.

This chain uses TRBV27 with TRBJ1-6; D perhaps matches TRBD1 (6 bases). Germline V lookup: CDR1 MNHEY, CDR2 SMNVEV (reference sequence). V gave up 3 bases and J gave up 9 bases, with 9 bases separating them. The CDR3 consists of 13 residues. The CDR3 nucleotides are TGTGCCAGCAGTTTCAGGGGTAGTTCACCCCTCCACTTT. Amino acid sequence: CASSFRGSSPLHF.

The chain employs TRBV7-3 and TRBJ2-3; no firm D call. V dropped 1 base and J dropped 1 base, with 9 bases sitting between them. The CDR3 has 15 residues. Germline values: CDR1 SGHTA, CDR2 FQGTGA. The CDR3 nucleotides are TGTGCCAGCAGCTTAAGTCCGGTTCGCACAGATACGCAGTATTTT. Its protein product is CASSLSPVRTDTQYF.

The chain is built from TRBV11-2 and TRBJ2-5; the D is unclear. Germline CDR1 and CDR2: SGHAT and FQNNGV. This CDR3 is 11 amino acids long. Trimming stripped 5 bases from V and 5 bases from J, with 6 bases between. The CDR3 coding sequence is TGTGCCAGCAGCCATCGGGAGACCCAGTACTTC. It is translated as CASSHRETQYF.

This clone came up a few times. The gene calls are TRBV6-1 and TRBJ1-1, with 7 bases that match TRBD1. The CDR3 contains 11 residues. Germline V CDR1 and CDR2: MNHNS, SASEGT. Losses at the gene ends were 8 bases for V and 6 bases for J; bases not matched to a gene: 3. The CDR3 region has the DNA TGTGCCAGCGTTGACAGGGCTGAAGCTTTCTTT. Residues: CASVDRAEAFF.

This sequence joins TRBV19 and TRBJ1-2, with D unclear. The CDR3 covers 11 residues. With 4 bases removed from V and 4 bases from J, the gap between germline ends came to 4 bases. Germline CDR1 reads LNHDA; CDR2 reads SQIVND (reference sequence). The CDR3 loop reads CASSTLYGYTF. The CDR3 nucleotides are TGTGCCAGTAGTACCCTCTATGGCTACACCTTC.

This clone was picked up a small number of times. This CDR3 reads CASSLFSGGTDTQYF. The CDR3 DNA reads TGTGCCAGCAGCTTATTTAGCGGAGGCACAGATACGCAGTATTTT. The chain couples TRBV13 to TRBJ2-3; tentative D call: TRBD2 (6 bases). Per the germline V gene, CDR1 is PRHDT and CDR2 is FYEKMQ (reference sequence). The V end was cut by 2 bases, the J end by 1 base, with 10 bases between. The length of the CDR3 is 15 residues.

V is TRBV27 and J is TRBJ1-1; D call uncertain. V lost 5 bases, J lost 3 bases, and 13 bases lay in between. Germline CDR1 reads MNHEY; CDR2 reads SMNVEV (reference sequence). The CDR3 is made up of 14 amino acids. The CDR3 sequence: CASSQSWADTEAFF. Here the CDR3 DNA reads TGTGCCAGCAGTCAATCATGGGCAGACACTGAAGCTTTCTTT.

The rearrangement uses TRBV5-6 and TRBJ2-3, with 10 bases aligning to TRBD1. The CDR3 runs 14 residues. CDR1 is SGHDT and CDR2 is YYEEEE in the germline V gene. The V and J ends lost 3 bases and 5 bases, in that order; junction bases with no gene match: 3. In DNA, the CDR3 is TGTGCCAGCAGCTCCGGGACAGGGGTAGATACGCAGTATTTT. This gives the protein CASSSGTGVDTQYF.

The chain combines TRBV21-1 with TRBJ1-2; the table names TRBD1, a call not compared with the DNA. TRBV21-1 is assigned pseudogene status. The CDR3 sequence is 14 residues long. CDR3 sequence: CASSSRGPIYGYTF. CDR3 in DNA: TGTGCCAGCAGCTCCAGGGGGCCAATCTATGGCTACACCTTC.

This clone was observed once. The same CDR3 is also encoded by other DNA sequences in this sample. V usage is TRBV19 and J usage is TRBJ2-3; D uncertain. CDR1 LNHDA and CDR2 SQIVND come from the germline V gene (reference sequence). This CDR3 has 12 residues. V shed 4 bases and J shed 2 bases, with 4 bases lying between them. CDR3 nucleotides: TGTGCCAGTAGTACTTACACAGATACGCAGTATTTT. Translation: CASSTYTDTQYF.

The J gene is TRBJ2-1, the V gene TRBV6-6; 8 bases match TRBD2. CDR1 MNHNY and CDR2 SVGAGI come from the germline V gene (reference sequence). V dropped 8 bases and J dropped 5; count of bases not matched to a gene: 2. This CDR3 is built from 12 residues. The CDR3 bases are TGTGCCAGCCGCGGGGGGAACAATGAGCAGTTCTTC. Amino acid sequence: CASRGGNNEQFF.

The chain uses TRBV27 and TRBJ2-7; weak D call: TRBD1 (6 bases). Germline CDR1 MNHEY, CDR2 SMNVEV (reference sequence). The CDR3 is 18 residues long. Trimming left V 0 bases short and J 2 bases short, with 20 bases between. The CDR3 coding sequence is TGTGCCAGCAGTTTATCTCGCCCAGCTACAGGGTATGCCTACGAGCAGTACTTC. Translated: CASSLSRPATGYAYEQYF.

The J gene is TRBJ1-1, the V gene TRBV10-3; possible D gene TRBD1, 5 bases. The V end lost 3 bases, the J end lost 4 bases, and 12 bases lay between the germline ends. The CDR3 sequence is 14 residues long. Germline V lookup: CDR1 ENHRY, CDR2 SYGVKD. For the CDR3, the DNA is TGTGCCATCAGTGACTCTAGGGGTACCACTGAAGCTTTCTTT. This codes for CAISDSRGTTEAFF.

This clone came up once. The chain has TRBV21-1 and TRBJ2-4; the table calls TRBD1, which could not be checked here. TRBV21-1 is an annotated pseudogene. This CDR3 contains 14 residues. The CDR3 sequence is CASSKAGARDIQYF. The CDR3, as DNA: TGTGCCAGCAGCAAAGCGGGGGCCAGGGACATTCAGTACTTC.